This TCR beta chain came from a study of T cells in Graves' hyperthyroidism and ophthalmopathy. This clonotype was counted ten times or more. What it recognizes is unknown. Trimming shortened V by 4 bases and J by 9 bases, and 31 bases separated the two germline ends. This CDR3 comprises 18 residues. CDR1 and CDR2 from the germline V gene are MDHEN and SYDVKM. RNA transcripts yielded amplified TCR beta CDR3 regions. A first-round RT-PCR of the TCR CDR3 used the HTBI primer set. Each CDR3 protein is one row after TCRdb ran MiXCR on the multiplex PCR reads. The sample has fewer than 500,000 distinct CDR3 sequences, about 14% seen once. Study-wide results and caveats: Ophthalmopathy was predicted by the model a median of 6.5 months ahead of onset.

Sample: blood. The receptor's source is a woman aged 30 to 39 with Graves' ophthalmopathy. J is TRBJ2-7 and V is TRBV28; D might be TRBD1 or TRBD2, each matching 6 bases. CDR3: CASSSPGTYTPGGGGQYF. The CDR3, as DNA: TGTGCCAGCAGTTCCCCGGGGACCTACACACCCGGGGGCGGCGGGCAGTACTTC.